The 31 T cell receptor beta chains in this list originate from one sample, sequenced in a study of blood T cell repertoires in COVID-19. TCRdb's copy holds only in-frame clones and misses some; the assay was immunoSEQ multiplex PCR. The sample lists 70,000 to 95,000 clones, roughly four fifths occurring once. Sequencing was carried out using peripheral blood. The receptors come from a human donor in a cohort sampled during active COVID-19.

The CDR3 region is CASSPWDTDTEAFF. The CDR3 bases are TGTGCCAGCAGCCCCTGGGACACCGACACTGAAGCTTTCTTT. The rearrangement uses TRBV3-1 (or the pseudogene TRBV3-2) and TRBJ1-1; D is perhaps TRBD1 (6 bases). V dropped 4 bases and J dropped 3 bases, with 12 bases sitting between them. Germline CDR1 and CDR2: LGHDT and YNNKEL (reference sequence). This CDR3 has 14 residues.

This sequence joins TRBV2 and TRBJ1-1; D might be TRBD1 (5 bases). V lost 4 bases and J lost 4, with 16 bases in between. From germline, CDR1 is SNHLY and CDR2 FYNNEI. CDR3 length equals 15 residues. Here the CDR3 reads CASSGIGGGITEAFF. CDR3 in DNA: TGTGCCAGCAGTGGGATTGGGGGGGGTATCACTGAAGCTTTCTTT. Supplemented by reference TRBV2 and TRBJ1-1, the full variable domain reads EPEVTQTPSHQVTQMGQEVILRCVPISNHLYFYWYRQILGQKVEFLVSFYNNEISEKSEIFDDQFSVERPDGSNFTLKIRSTKLEDSAMYFCASSGIGGGITEAFFGQGTRLTVV.

The chain is built from TRBV2 and TRBJ2-5; 7 bases map to TRBD1. V shed 2 bases and J 5 bases; nucleotides not matched to a gene: 5. Germline V gene sequence: CDR1 SNHLY, CDR2 FYNNEI. The CDR3 consists of 14 residues. The CDR3 here is CASSENRGGETQYF. CDR3 nucleotides: TGTGCCAGCAGTGAAAACAGGGGTGGCGAGACCCAGTACTTC.

This clone showed up just once. The chain links TRBV29-1 to TRBJ2-7; 7 bases line up with TRBD1. Germline CDR1 reads SQVTM; CDR2 reads ANQGSEA. The V segment lost 1 base and the J segment 2 bases; nucleotides outside the gene matches: 8. The CDR3 is 15 residues long. The CDR3 coding sequence is TGCAGCGTTGAAGGTCCGGGACAGTCCCCCTACGAGCAGTACTTC. It encodes CSVEGPGQSPYEQYF.

Only one count was recorded for this clone. The V and J genes are TRBV28 and TRBJ2-3; 7 bases match TRBD1. This CDR3 has 16 residues. CDR1 is MDHEN and CDR2 is SYDVKM in the germline V gene. The junction had 13 bases not matched to a gene; V was cut back by 5 bases and J by 5 bases. The CDR3 DNA sequence: TGTGCCAGCAGTCCCTCGGGTAGGGGGCGGAAAGATACGCAGTATTTT. This translates into CASSPSGRGRKDTQYF.

The gene calls are TRBV7-2 and TRBJ1-6; 8 bases fit TRBD1. CDR1 is SGHTA and CDR2 is FQGNSA in the germline V gene. The CDR3 contains 14 residues. The J segment lost 7 bases and the V segment lost 4 bases, leaving 3 bases of the junction unmatched. CDR3 coding DNA: TGTGCCAGCAGCTCCCGGGACAGGAATTCACCCCTCCACTTT. It yields the protein CASSSRDRNSPLHF. The whole variable domain, filled in from reference TRBV7-2 and TRBJ1-6, reads GAGVSQSPSNKVTEKGKDVELRCDPISGHTALYWYRQSLGQGLEFLIYFQGNSAPDKSGLPSDRFSAERTGGSVSTLTIQRTQQEDSAVYLCASSSRDRNSPLHFGNGTRLTVT.

The V call is TRBV3-1 (or the pseudogene TRBV3-2), the J call TRBJ1-1; D might be TRBD1 (6 bases). There are 16 residues in the CDR3. CDR1 LGHDT and CDR2 YNNKEL come from the germline V gene (reference sequence). V was pared by 0 bases and J by 4 bases, with 15 bases between. CDR3 protein: CASSQDRGQIRTEAFF. The CDR3 region has the DNA TGTGCCAGCAGCCAAGATAGGGGACAAATACGCACTGAAGCTTTCTTT.

The chain recombines TRBV28 with TRBJ2-5; no definite D call. The CDR3 is made up of 12 amino acids. Germline assignment: CDR1 MDHEN and CDR2 SYDVKM. The V end lost 2 bases, the J end lost 7 bases, and 8 bases lay between the germline ends. As DNA, the CDR3 is TGTGCCAGCAGTTTAAATACTGCGACCCAGTACTTC. Its protein product is CASSLNTATQYF. Filled out from reference TRBV28 and TRBJ2-5, the complete variable domain reads DVKVTQSSRYLVKRTGEKVFLECVQDMDHENMFWYRQDPGLGLRLIYFSYDVKMKEKGDIPEGYSVSREKKERFSLILESASTNQTSMYLCASSLNTATQYFGPGTRLLVL.

The CDR3 reads CASSFGLNTEAFF. The CDR3 DNA reads as TGTGCCAGTAGTTTCGGGTTGAACACTGAAGCTTTCTTT. The J gene is TRBJ1-1, the V gene TRBV19; the D is unclear. V was cut by 5 bases and J by 0 bases, with 7 bases left in between. This CDR3 is 13 amino acids long. Germline V CDR1 and CDR2: LNHDA, SQIVND (reference sequence).

This chain links TRBV7-9 with TRBJ2-7, with 9 bases aligning to TRBD2. Germline CDR1 is SEHNR and CDR2 is FQNEAQ (reference sequence). The CDR3 extends over 16 amino acids. The junction had 16 bases not matched to a gene; V was cut back by 7 bases and J by 6 bases. The CDR3 loop is CASTKPRTSEGLEQYF. CDR3 bases: TGTGCCAGCACCAAACCCCGGACTAGCGAGGGACTCGAGCAGTACTTC.

This rearrangement joins TRBV9 to TRBJ1-6, with D perhaps matching TRBD1 (5 bases). The ends were cut back, 4 bases at V and 13 bases at J, with 18 bases in the middle. Germline-derived CDR1 and CDR2 are SGDLS and YYNGEE. There are 14 residues in the CDR3. The DNA for the CDR3 is TGTGCCAGCAGCTCAAGAGCGGGGGTTGGCCCCCTCCACTTT. This codes for CASSSRAGVGPLHF.

The chain has TRBV29-1 and TRBJ1-1; a weak D match, TRBD1 (5 bases). The V end lost 4 bases, the J end lost 9 bases, and 12 bases lay between the germline ends. CDR3 length equals 11 residues. CDR1 and CDR2 (germline): SQVTM, ANQGSEA. CDR3 in DNA: TGCAGCGTTGTGGGGGGAGGGAAAGCTTTCTTT. Residues: CSVVGGGKAFF.

This sequence joins TRBV2 and TRBJ2-7, with D tentatively TRBD2 (5 bases). This CDR3 has 14 amino acids. The V end lost 6 bases, the J end lost 2 bases, and 14 bases lay between the germline ends. CDR1 and CDR2 (germline): SNHLY, FYNNEI. The CDR3 here is CASRVRVSTYEQYF. The CDR3 nucleotides read TGTGCCAGCAGGGTGAGGGTTTCCACCTACGAGCAGTACTTC.

The chain is built from TRBV5-6 and TRBJ1-2; D uncertain. CDR3 length equals 11 residues. Germline V gene lookup returns CDR1 SGHDT and CDR2 YYEEEE. Trimming stripped 3 bases from V and 2 bases from J, with 2 bases between. The CDR3 region is CASSSNYGYTF. The CDR3, as DNA: TGTGCCAGCAGCTCAAACTATGGCTACACCTTC.

The chain is built from TRBV6-6 and TRBJ2-3; possibly TRBD2 for D (5 bases). V lost 6 bases and J 5 bases, leaving 15 bases between the germline ends. This CDR3 has 14 amino acids. Looked up from germline, CDR1 is MNHNY and CDR2 is SVGAGI (reference sequence). The CDR3 DNA is TGTGCCAGCAGATTCACCCGGACTTTAGATACGCAGTATTTT. This translates into CASRFTRTLDTQYF.

This clone occurred once. The rearrangement joins TRBV19 to TRBJ2-5, with D possibly being TRBD1 (7 bases). Germline V CDR1 and CDR2: LNHDA, SQIVND (reference sequence). V gave up 3 bases and J gave up 5 bases, with 16 bases separating them. The CDR3 runs to 15 residues. For the CDR3, the DNA is TGTGCCAGTAGTATCCCCTCAGGGGGGTCTGAGACCCAGTACTTC. Translated, it gives CASSIPSGGSETQYF.

This clone has just a few counts. The chain has TRBV2 and TRBJ2-1, with D possibly TRBD1 on 6 matching bases. Germline V lookup: CDR1 SNHLY, CDR2 FYNNEI. The CDR3 covers 14 residues. The V and J ends lost 7 bases and 3 bases respectively, with 13 bases between them. The CDR3 loop reads CASIIGDNYNEQFF. Written as DNA, the CDR3 is TGTGCCAGCATAATCGGGGACAACTACAATGAGCAGTTCTTC.

This chain joins TRBV29-1 and TRBJ2-4; TRBD1 might be the D (6 bases). The CDR3 is 13 residues long. CDR1 and CDR2 (germline): SQVTM, ANQGSEA. The ends were cut back, 4 bases at V and 7 bases at J, with 14 bases in the middle. The CDR3 sequence: CSVVGQGNNIQYF. In DNA, the CDR3 is TGCAGCGTTGTCGGGCAGGGGAACAACATTCAGTACTTC.

This rearrangement joins TRBV5-1 to TRBJ2-1, with 7 bases matching TRBD1. V trimming: 2 bases; J trimming: 5 bases; junction bases outside the gene matches: 7. The CDR3 runs 15 residues. Germline V gene data show CDR1 as SGHRS and CDR2 as YFSETQ. The CDR3 sequence is CASSFARGIDNEQFF. The CDR3 DNA reads TGCGCCAGCAGCTTCGCCAGGGGGATAGACAATGAGCAGTTCTTC.

The table lists this clone with a count of one. V and J are TRBV28 and TRBJ1-6; TRBD1 matches at 10 bases. The germline gives CDR1 MDHEN, CDR2 SYDVKM. Trimming cost V 5 bases and J 9 bases; bases outside gene matches: 4. The CDR3 sequence is 14 residues long. CDR3 sequence reads: CASSPRDRGSPLHF. The CDR3 DNA reads as TGTGCCAGCAGTCCCCGGGACAGGGGTTCACCCCTCCACTTT. The full variable domain, completed using reference TRBV28 and TRBJ1-6, is DVKVTQSSRYLVKRTGEKVFLECVQDMDHENMFWYRQDPGLGLRLIYFSYDVKMKEKGDIPEGYSVSREKKERFSLILESASTNQTSMYLCASSPRDRGSPLHFGNGTRLTVT.

This clone was counted only a few times. This chain joins TRBV27 and TRBJ1-6, with D possibly TRBD1 on 6 matching bases. This CDR3 comprises 19 residues. Between the trimmed V and J ends, which lost 7 bases and 0 bases, there was a span of 22 bases. Germline V gives CDR1 MNHEY, CDR2 SMNVEV (reference sequence). CDR3 nucleotides: TGTGCCAGCACCCCGGGGGGACCCAGGGGAGGCTCCTATAATTCACCCCTCCACTTT. Residues: CASTPGGPRGGSYNSPLHF.

This rearrangement joins TRBV18 to TRBJ2-2, with TRBD1 as a possible D gene (5 bases). Per the germline V gene, CDR1 is KGHSH and CDR2 is LQKENI. The germline V and J ends were trimmed by 1 base and 2 bases, with 8 bases remaining between them. This CDR3 has 15 residues. The CDR3 DNA follows: TGTGCCAGCTCACCACGTGACAGTAACACCGGGGAGCTGTTTTTT. It specifies CASSPRDSNTGELFF.

V is TRBV5-4 and J is TRBJ1-2, with 8 bases that match TRBD1. After removal of 5 bases from V and 4 bases from J, the junction contained 7 bases not matched to a gene. CDR3 length equals 14 residues. CDR1 and CDR2 (germline): SGHNT, YYREEE (reference sequence). The CDR3 spells CASRPGTGGYGYTF. The CDR3 nucleotides read TGTGCCAGCAGACCCGGGACAGGAGGCTATGGCTACACCTTC.

The chain has TRBV3-1 (or the pseudogene TRBV3-2) and TRBJ1-4; maybe TRBD1 (5 bases). This CDR3 spans 15 amino acids. V lost 0 bases and J 6 bases, leaving 11 bases between the germline ends. Germline V CDR1 and CDR2: LGHDT, YNNKEL (reference sequence). CDR3 loop: CASSQEYQGDEKLFF. In DNA, the CDR3 is TGTGCCAGCAGCCAAGAATACCAGGGTGATGAAAAACTGTTTTTT.

This clone appeared once. The V and J genes are TRBV19 and TRBJ1-4; D is unresolved. Germline V gene lookup returns CDR1 LNHDA and CDR2 SQIVND (reference sequence). The length of the CDR3 is 15 residues. V lost 3 bases, J lost 0 bases, and 8 bases lay in between. The CDR3 nucleotides are TGTGCCAGTAGTATTTCCGCAGCAACTAATGAAAAACTGTTTTTT. Translating gives CASSISAATNEKLFF.

This rearrangement joins TRBV29-1 to TRBJ1-1; the D gene is possibly TRBD1 (5 bases). The CDR3 is 12 amino acids. V lost 6 bases and J lost 1, with 9 bases in between. The germline gives CDR1 SQVTM, CDR2 ANQGSEA. CDR3 protein: CSVMQGNTEAFF. In DNA, the CDR3 is TGCAGCGTCATGCAGGGGAACACTGAAGCTTTCTTT.

A word on this clone: A read error may produce the germline difference seen at one junction end. V is TRBV10-3 and J is TRBJ2-7; 13 positions agree with TRBD2. The CDR3 totals 16 residues. CDR1 ENHRY and CDR2 SYGVKD come from the germline V gene. The CDR3 reads CAISESGLAGVYAQYF. The CDR3 DNA sequence: TGTGCCATCAGTGAGTCTGGACTAGCGGGAGTGTACGCGCAGTACTTC.

This sequence joins TRBV9 and TRBJ2-5; D may be TRBD1 (5 bases). The CDR3 has 14 residues. Deletions cut 3 bases from V and 1 base from J, with 10 bases between. The germline V gene has CDR1 SGDLS and CDR2 YYNGEE. The CDR3 DNA follows: TGTGCCAGCAGCGAGGGGCACCGCCAAGAGACCCAGTACTTC. It encodes CASSEGHRQETQYF.

This clone was detected once. V usage is TRBV7-6 and J usage is TRBJ1-4; TRBD1 agrees at 9 bases. CDR1 SGHVS and CDR2 FNYEAQ come from the germline V gene. This CDR3 is 14 amino acids long. The trim removed 5 bases at V and 8 bases at J, leaving 6 bases unmatched. CDR3 DNA: TGTGCCAGCAGCCAACAGGGGGCGCGGGAAAAACTGTTTTTT. Encoded protein: CASSQQGAREKLFF.

The J gene is TRBJ1-3, the V gene TRBV16; 7 bases are a match to TRBD1. This CDR3 is 15 amino acids long. V shed 4 bases and J 0 bases; nucleotides not matched to a gene: 3. Germline CDR1 is KGHSY and CDR2 is FQNENV. CDR3 sequence: CASSPGQDSGNTIYF. The DNA of the CDR3 is TGTGCCAGCAGCCCAGGACAGGACTCTGGAAACACCATATATTTT.

The rearrangement joins TRBV30 to TRBJ1-1; no definite D call. Trimming removed 1 base at V and 11 bases at J, with 11 bases between. The CDR3 is 11 residues long. In germline, CDR1 is GTSNPN, CDR2 SVGIG (reference sequence). The CDR3 nucleotides are TGTGCCTGGAGTGGCGGCGCGCAGGCTTTCTTT. Its translation: CAWSGGAQAFF.